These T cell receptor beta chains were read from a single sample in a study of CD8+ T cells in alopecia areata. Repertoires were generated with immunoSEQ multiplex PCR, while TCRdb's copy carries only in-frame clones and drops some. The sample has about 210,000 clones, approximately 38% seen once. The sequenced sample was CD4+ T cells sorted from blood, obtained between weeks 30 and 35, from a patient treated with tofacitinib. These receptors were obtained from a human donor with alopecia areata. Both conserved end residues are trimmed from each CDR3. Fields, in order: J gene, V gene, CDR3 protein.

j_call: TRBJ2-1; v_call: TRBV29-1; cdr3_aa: SVEEGYWTSGRAGWF
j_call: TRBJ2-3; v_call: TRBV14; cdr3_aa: ASSQQGVFADTQY
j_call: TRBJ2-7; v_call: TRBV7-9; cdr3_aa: ASSFGRRPTGEQY
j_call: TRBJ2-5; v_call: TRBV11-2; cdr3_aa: ASSWTGGMRPRTQY
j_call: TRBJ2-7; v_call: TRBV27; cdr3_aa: ASSLSAPGGLTYEQY
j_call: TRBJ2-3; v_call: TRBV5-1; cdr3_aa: ASSGGESTDTQY
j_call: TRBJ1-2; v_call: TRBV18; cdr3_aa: ASSPGEYYGYT
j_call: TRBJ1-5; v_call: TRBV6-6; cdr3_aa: ASSYPETNQPQH
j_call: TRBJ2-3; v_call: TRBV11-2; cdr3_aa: ASSLDLGGPRDTQY
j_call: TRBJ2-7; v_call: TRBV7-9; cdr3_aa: ASSLRPDYEQY